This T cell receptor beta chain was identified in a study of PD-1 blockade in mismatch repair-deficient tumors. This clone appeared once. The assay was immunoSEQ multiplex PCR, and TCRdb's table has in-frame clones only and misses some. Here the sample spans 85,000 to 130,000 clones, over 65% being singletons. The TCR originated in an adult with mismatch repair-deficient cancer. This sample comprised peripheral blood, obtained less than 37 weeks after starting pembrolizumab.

The DNA for the CDR3 is TGCGCCAGCGGATCGACAGGGGGCCAAGAGACCCAGTACTTC. This codes for CASGSTGGQETQYF. The rearrangement links TRBV5-1 to TRBJ2-5; 9 bases are a match to TRBD1. This CDR3 contains 14 residues. The germline gives CDR1 SGHRS, CDR2 YFSETQ. The trim removed 7 bases at V and 1 base at J, leaving 5 bases unmatched.